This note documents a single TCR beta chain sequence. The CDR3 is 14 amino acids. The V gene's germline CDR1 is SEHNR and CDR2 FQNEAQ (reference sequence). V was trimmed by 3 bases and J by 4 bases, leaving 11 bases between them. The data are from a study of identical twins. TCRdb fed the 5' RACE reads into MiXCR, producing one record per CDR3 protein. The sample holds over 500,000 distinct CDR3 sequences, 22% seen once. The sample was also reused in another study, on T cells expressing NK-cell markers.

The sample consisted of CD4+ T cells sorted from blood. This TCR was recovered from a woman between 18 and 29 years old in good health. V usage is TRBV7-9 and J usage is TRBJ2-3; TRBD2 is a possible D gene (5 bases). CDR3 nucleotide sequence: TGTGCCAGCAGCTTTGACCGGGGTCCAGATACGCAGTATTTT. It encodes CASSFDRGPDTQYF. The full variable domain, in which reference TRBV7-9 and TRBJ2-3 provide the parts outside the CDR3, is DTGVSQNPRHKITKRGQNVTFRCDPISEHNRLYWYRQTLGQGPEFLTYFQNEAQLEKSRLLSDRFSAERPKGSFSTLEIQRTEQGDSAMYLCASSFDRGPDTQYFGPGTRLTVL.